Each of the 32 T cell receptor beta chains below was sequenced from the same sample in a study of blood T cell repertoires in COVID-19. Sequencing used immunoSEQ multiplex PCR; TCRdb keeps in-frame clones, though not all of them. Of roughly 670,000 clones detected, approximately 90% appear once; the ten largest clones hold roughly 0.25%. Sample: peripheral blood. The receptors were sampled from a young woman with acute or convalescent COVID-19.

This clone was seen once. CDR3 DNA sequence: TGTGCCTGGCGCGGACAGGGATGGAACTATGGCTACACCTTC. This codes for CAWRGQGWNYGYTF. The J gene is TRBJ1-2, the V gene TRBV30; 8 bases are a match to TRBD1. Trimming removed 5 bases from V and 2 bases from J; junction bases left unmatched: 7. Germline V gives CDR1 GTSNPN, CDR2 SVGIG (reference sequence). The CDR3 consists of 14 residues.

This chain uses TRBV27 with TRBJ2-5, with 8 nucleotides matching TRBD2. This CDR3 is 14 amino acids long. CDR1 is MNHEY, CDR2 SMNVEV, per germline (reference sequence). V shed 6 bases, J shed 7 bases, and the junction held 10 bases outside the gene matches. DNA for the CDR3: TGTGCCAGCAGACGGACTAGCTCCACGGTGACCCAGTACTTC. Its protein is CASRRTSSTVTQYF.

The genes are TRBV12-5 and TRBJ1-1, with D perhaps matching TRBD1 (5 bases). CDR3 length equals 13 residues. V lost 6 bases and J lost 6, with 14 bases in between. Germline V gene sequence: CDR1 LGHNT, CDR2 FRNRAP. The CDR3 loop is CASGHRSRPEAFF. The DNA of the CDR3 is TGTGCTAGTGGCCACAGGTCCAGGCCTGAAGCTTTCTTT.

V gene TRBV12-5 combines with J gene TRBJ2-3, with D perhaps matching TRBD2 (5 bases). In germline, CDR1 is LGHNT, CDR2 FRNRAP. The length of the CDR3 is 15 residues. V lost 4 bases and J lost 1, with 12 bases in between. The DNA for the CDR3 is TGTGCTAGTGGTTCATGGACTCCCCGCACAGATACGCAGTATTTT. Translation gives CASGSWTPRTDTQYF. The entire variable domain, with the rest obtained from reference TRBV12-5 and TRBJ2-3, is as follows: DARVTQTPRHKVTEMGQEVTMRCQPILGHNTVFWYRQTMMQGLELLAYFRNRAPLDDSGMPKDRFSAEMPDATLATLKIQPSEPRDSAVYFCASGSWTPRTDTQYFGPGTRLTVL.

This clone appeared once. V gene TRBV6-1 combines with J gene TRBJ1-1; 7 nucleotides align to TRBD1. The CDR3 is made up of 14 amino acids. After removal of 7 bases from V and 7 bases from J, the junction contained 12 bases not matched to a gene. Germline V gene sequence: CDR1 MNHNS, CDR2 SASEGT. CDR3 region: CASTVGGAGYEAFF. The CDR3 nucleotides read TGTGCCAGCACCGTAGGGGGCGCGGGCTATGAAGCTTTCTTT.

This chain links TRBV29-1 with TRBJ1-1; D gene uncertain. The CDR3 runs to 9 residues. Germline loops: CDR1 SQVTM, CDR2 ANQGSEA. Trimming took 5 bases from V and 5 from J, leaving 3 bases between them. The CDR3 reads CSVSTEAFF. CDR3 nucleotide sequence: TGCAGCGTTTCGACTGAAGCTTTCTTT.

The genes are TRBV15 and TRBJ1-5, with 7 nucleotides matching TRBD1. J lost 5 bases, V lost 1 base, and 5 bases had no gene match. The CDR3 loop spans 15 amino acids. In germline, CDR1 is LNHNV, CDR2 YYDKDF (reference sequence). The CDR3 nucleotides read TGTGCCACCAGCAGAGTAGGGGACAGTGATCAGCCCCAGCATTTT. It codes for CATSRVGDSDQPQHF. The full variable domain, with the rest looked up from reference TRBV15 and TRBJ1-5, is DAMVIQNPRYQVTQFGKPVTLSCSQTLNHNVMYWYQQKSSQAPKLLFHYYDKDFNNEADTPDNFQSRRPNTSFCFLDIRSPGLGDTAMYLCATSRVGDSDQPQHFGDGTRLSIL.

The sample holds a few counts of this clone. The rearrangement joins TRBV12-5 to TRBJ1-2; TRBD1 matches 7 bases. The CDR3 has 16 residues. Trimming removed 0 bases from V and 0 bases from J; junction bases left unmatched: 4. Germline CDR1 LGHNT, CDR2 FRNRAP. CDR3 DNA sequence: TGTGCTAGTGGTTTGGTAGGAACAGGGGCTAACTATGGCTACACCTTC. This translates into CASGLVGTGANYGYTF.

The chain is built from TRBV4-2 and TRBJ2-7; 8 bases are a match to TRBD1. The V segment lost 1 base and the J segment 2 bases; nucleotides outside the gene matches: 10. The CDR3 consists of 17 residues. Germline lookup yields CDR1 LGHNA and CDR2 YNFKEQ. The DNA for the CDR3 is TGTGCCAGCAGCCAAGGGACAGGGACACCCTTAACCTACGAGCAGTACTTC. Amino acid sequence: CASSQGTGTPLTYEQYF.

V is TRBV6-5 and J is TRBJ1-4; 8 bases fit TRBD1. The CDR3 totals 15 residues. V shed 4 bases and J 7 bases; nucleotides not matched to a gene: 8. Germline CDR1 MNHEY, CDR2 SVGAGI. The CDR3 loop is CASSSGQGALEKLFF. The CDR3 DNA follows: TGTGCCAGCAGTTCAGGGCAGGGGGCGCTTGAAAAACTGTTTTTT.

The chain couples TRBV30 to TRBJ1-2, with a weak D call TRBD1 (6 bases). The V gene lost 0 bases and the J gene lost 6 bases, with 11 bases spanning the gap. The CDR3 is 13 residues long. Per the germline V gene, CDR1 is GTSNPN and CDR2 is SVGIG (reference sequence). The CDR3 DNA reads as TGTGCCTGGAGTGTAACAGGGCTACATGGCTACACCTTC. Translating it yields CAWSVTGLHGYTF.

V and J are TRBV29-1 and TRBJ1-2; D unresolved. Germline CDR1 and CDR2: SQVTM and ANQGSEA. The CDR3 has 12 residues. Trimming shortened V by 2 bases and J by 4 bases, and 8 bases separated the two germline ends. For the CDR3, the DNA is TGCAGCGTTGAATCCCTATTCTATGGCTACACCTTC. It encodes CSVESLFYGYTF. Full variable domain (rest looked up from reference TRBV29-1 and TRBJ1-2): SAVISQKPSRDICQRGTSLTIQCQVDSQVTMMFWYRQQPGQSLTLIATANQGSEATYESGFVIDKFPISRPNLTFSTLTVSNMSPEDSSIYLCSVESLFYGYTFGSGTRLTVV.

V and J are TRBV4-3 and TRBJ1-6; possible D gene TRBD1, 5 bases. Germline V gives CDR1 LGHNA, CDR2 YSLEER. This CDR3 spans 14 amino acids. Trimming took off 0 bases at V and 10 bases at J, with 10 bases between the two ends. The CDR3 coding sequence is TGCGCCAGCAGCCAAGATGACAGATTCTCACCCCTCCACTTT. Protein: CASSQDDRFSPLHF.

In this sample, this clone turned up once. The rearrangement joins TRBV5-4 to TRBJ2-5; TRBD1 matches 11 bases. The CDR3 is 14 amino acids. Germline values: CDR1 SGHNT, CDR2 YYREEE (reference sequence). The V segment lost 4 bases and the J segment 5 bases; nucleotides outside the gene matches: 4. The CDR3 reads CASSLDRGLETQYF. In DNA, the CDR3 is TGTGCCAGCAGCCTGGACAGGGGGCTTGAGACCCAGTACTTC.

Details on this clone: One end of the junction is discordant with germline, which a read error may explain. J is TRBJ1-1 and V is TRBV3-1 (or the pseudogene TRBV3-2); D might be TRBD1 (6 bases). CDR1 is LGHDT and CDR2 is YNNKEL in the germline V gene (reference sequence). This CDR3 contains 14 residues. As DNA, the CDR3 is TGTGCCAGCAACCTCCGGGACACCTCGAGGAAGGCGCTCTTT. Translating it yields CASNLRDTSRKALF.

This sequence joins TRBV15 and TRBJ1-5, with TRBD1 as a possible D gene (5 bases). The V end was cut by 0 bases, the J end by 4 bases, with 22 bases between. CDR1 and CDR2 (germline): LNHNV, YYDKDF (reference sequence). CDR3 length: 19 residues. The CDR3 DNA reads TGTGCCACCAGCAGAGATATTTCGGATGTGACAGAGTTGAATCAGCCCCAGCATTTT. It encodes CATSRDISDVTELNQPQHF.

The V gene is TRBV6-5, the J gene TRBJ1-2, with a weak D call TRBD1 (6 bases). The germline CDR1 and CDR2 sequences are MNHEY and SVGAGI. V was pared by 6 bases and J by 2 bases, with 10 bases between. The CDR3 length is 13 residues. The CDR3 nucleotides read TGTGCCAGCAGACAGGGACCGAACTATGGCTACACCTTC. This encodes CASRQGPNYGYTF.

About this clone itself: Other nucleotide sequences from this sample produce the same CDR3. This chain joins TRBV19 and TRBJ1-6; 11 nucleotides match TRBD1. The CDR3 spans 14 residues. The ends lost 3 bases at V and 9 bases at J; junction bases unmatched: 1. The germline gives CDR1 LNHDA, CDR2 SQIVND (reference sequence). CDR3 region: CASSIGTGGSPLHF. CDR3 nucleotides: TGTGCCAGTAGTATTGGGACAGGGGGTTCACCCCTCCACTTT.

In DNA form, the CDR3 reads TGTGCCAGCAGCCATCCTCTAGCGGGGGGGTACAATGAGCAGTTCTTC. It yields the protein CASSHPLAGGYNEQFF. The V gene is TRBV3-1 (or the pseudogene TRBV3-2), the J gene TRBJ2-1, with 12 bases lining up with TRBD2. The germline V gene encodes CDR1 LGHDT and CDR2 YNNKEL (reference sequence). The trim removed 3 bases at V and 4 bases at J, leaving 4 bases unmatched. The CDR3 is made up of 16 amino acids.

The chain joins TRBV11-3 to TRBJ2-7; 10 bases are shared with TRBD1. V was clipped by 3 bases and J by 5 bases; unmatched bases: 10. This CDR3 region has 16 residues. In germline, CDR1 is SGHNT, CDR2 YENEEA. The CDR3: CASSFSRDRGRDEQYF. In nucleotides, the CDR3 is TGTGCCAGCAGCTTCAGCCGGGACAGGGGCAGGGACGAGCAGTACTTC.

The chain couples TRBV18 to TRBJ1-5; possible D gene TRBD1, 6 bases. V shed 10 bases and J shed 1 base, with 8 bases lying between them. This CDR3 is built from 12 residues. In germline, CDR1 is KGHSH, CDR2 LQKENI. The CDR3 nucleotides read TGTGCCACAGGGGAGAGCAATCAGCCCCAGCATTTT. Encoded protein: CATGESNQPQHF.

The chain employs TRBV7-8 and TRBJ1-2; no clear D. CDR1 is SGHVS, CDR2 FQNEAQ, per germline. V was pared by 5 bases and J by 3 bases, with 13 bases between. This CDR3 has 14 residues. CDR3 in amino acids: CASSRSFADYGYTF. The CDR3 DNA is TGTGCCAGCAGCCGCAGTTTCGCCGACTATGGCTACACCTTC.

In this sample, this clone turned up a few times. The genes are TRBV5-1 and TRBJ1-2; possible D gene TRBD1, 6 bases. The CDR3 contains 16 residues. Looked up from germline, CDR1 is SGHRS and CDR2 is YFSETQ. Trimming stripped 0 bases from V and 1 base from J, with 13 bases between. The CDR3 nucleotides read TGCGCCAGCAGCTTGGAGGCAGGGGCTGGTAACTATGGCTACACCTTC. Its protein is CASSLEAGAGNYGYTF.

The CDR3 DNA is TGTGCCAGCAGCGTACCAAGGGGCCACTTAGACAGGACTGAAGCTTTCTTT. Translating gives CASSVPRGHLDRTEAFF. This chain uses TRBV9 with TRBJ1-1; D is perhaps TRBD1 (6 bases). CDR3 length: 17 residues. The V and J ends lost 1 base and 5 bases respectively, with 21 bases between them. CDR1 is SGDLS and CDR2 is YYNGEE in the germline V gene.

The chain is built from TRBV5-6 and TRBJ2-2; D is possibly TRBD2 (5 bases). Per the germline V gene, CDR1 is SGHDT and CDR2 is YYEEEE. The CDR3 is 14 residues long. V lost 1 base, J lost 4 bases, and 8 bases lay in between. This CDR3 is CASSLSGSTGELFF. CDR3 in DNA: TGTGCCAGCAGCTTGTCGGGGAGCACCGGGGAGCTGTTTTTT.

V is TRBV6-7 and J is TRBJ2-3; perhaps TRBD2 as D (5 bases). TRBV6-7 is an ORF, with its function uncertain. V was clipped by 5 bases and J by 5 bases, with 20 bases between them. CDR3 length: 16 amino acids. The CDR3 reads CASSPPYGVSLDTQYF. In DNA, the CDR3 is TGTGCCAGCAGTCCCCCCTACGGGGTAAGCTTAGATACGCAGTATTTT.

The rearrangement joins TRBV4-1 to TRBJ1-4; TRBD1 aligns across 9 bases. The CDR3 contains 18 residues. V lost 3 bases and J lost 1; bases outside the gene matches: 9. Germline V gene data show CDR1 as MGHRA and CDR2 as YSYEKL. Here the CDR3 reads CASSQRTGGGGTNEKLFF. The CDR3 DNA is TGCGCCAGCAGCCAGCGAACAGGGGGCGGGGGAACTAATGAAAAACTGTTTTTT.

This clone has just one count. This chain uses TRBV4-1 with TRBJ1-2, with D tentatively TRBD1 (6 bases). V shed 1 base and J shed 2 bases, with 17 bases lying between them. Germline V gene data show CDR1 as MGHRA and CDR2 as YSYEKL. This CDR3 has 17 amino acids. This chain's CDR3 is CASSQGQAYGRNYGYTF. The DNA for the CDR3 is TGCGCCAGCAGCCAAGGACAGGCTTACGGGAGGAACTATGGCTACACCTTC.

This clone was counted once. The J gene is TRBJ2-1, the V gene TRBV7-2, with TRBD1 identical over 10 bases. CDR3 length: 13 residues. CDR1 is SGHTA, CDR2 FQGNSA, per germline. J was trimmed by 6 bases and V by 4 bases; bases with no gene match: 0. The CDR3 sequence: CASSWDRGNEQFF. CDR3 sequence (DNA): TGTGCCAGCAGCTGGGACAGGGGCAATGAGCAGTTCTTC.

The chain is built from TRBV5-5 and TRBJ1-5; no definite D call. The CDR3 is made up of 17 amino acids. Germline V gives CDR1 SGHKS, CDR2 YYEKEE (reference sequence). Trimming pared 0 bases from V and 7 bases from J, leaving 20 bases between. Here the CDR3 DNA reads TGTGCCAGCAGCTTGGGGCCAGGCAGCTCCCCAGGCCAGCCCCAGCATTTT. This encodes CASSLGPGSSPGQPQHF.

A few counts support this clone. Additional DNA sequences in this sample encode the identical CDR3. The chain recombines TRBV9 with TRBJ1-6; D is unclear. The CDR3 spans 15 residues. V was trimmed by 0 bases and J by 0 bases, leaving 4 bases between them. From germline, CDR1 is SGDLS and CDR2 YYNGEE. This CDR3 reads CASSVDSSYNSPLHF. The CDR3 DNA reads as TGTGCCAGCAGCGTAGACAGCTCCTATAATTCACCCCTCCACTTT. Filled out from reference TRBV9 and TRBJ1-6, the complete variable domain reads DSGVTQTPKHLITATGQRVTLRCSPRSGDLSVYWYQQSLDQGLQFLIQYYNGEERAKGNILERFSAQQFPDLHSELNLSSLELGDSALYFCASSVDSSYNSPLHFGNGTRLTVT.

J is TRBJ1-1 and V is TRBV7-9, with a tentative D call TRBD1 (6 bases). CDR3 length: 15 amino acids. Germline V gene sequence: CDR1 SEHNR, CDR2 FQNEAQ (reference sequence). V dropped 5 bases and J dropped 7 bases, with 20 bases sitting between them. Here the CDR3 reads CASSPTGTSTFEAFF. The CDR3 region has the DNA TGTGCCAGCAGCCCCACAGGGACATCAACGTTTGAAGCTTTCTTT.